Included here is one TCR beta chain sequence, with context. The target antigen is unknown. Germline loops: CDR1 SGHNT, CDR2 YENEEA. The CDR3 has 16 residues. J gave up 12 bases and V 5 bases, and 21 bases lay outside the gene matches. 60 Vbeta and 13 Jbeta primers were used in PCR. Sequenced by immunoSEQ multiplex PCR; TCRdb stores in-frame clones only, minus some. The table records about 150,000 clones, roughly 80% of them present only once. The data were taken from a study of cytomegalovirus exposure and HLA in healthy donors. Study results and caveats: Differences between HLA loci emerged in a later analysis of TCR association rates, with DRB1 most and HLA-C fewest. A later analysis linked fewer than 20,000 TCR beta sequences to HLA alleles at 0.05 false discovery rate. Using the classifier, cytomegalovirus status was reportedly diagnosed with high specificity and sensitivity.

The sequence was collected from a man aged 35-49 years in good health and CMV-seropositive. Material: PBMCs. The chain joins TRBV11-3 to TRBJ2-7; 8 bases line up with TRBD2. CDR3 nucleotide sequence: TGTGCCAGCAGCGCCGCCGGGACTAGTCTCTGTCTTCCGCTGTACTTC. This codes for CASSAAGTSLCLPLYF.